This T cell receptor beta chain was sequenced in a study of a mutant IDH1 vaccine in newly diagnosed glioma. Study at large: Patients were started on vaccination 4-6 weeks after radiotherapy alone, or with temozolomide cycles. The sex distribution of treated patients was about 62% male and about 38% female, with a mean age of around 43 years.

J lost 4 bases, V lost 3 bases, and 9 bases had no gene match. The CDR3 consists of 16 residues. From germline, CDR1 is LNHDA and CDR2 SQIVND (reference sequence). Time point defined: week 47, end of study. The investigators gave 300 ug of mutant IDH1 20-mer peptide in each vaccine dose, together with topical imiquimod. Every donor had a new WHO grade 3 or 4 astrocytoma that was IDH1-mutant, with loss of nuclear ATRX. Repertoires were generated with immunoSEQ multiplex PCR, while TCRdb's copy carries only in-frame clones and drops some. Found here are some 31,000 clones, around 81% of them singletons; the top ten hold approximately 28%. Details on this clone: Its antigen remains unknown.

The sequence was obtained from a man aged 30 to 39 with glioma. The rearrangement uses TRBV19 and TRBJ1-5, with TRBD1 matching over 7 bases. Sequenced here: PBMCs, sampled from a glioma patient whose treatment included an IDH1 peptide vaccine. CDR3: CASSMAKGQLNQPQHF. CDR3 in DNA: TGTGCCAGTAGTATGGCTAAGGGACAGCTTAATCAGCCCCAGCATTTT.